These T cell receptor beta chains were read from a single sample in a study of patients and donors after allogeneic stem cell transplantation. TCRdb passed the RT-PCR reads through MiXCR, listing each CDR3 protein once. The table records over 350,000 distinct CDR3 sequences, around 16% of them present only once. Input material: blood, either unsorted or a sorted T cell fraction (not recorded which). These receptors were collected from a human donor who was either an allogeneic HSCT recipient or a stem cell or donor lymphocyte infusion donor (not recorded which). It is not recorded whose cells these are; they may come from a transplant donor. Both conserved end residues are part of each CDR3. A D gene is named only where the DNA matches it firmly. Clone size is shown for a subset of rows, as once, few, many or a class of expanded clone.

D gene	V gene	J gene	clone size	CDR3 DNA	CDR3 protein
TRBD1	TRBV5-1	TRBJ1-2	-	TGCGCCAGCAGCTCCAGGACAGGGGTCGGCTACACCTTC	CASSSRTGVGYTF
-	TRBV7-2	TRBJ1-3	few	TGTGCCAGCAGCTTAGAATCCGCGCACACCATATATTTT	CASSLESAHTIYF
-	TRBV11-2	TRBJ1-1	-	TGTGCCAGCAGCCTCCGAGGAGGCAAGAACACTGAAGCTTTCTTT	CASSLRGGKNTEAFF
-	TRBV6-2/TRBV6-3	TRBJ1-2	-	TGTGCCAGCAGTTCGACCGGGACAAAGAGCTATGGCTACACCTTC	CASSSTGTKSYGYTF
-	TRBV4-1	TRBJ1-2	-	TGCGCCAGCAGCCAAGGGGGCCAGAGAGCTAACTATGGCTACACCTTC	CASSQGGQRANYGYTF
-	TRBV5-1	TRBJ2-2	many	TGCGCCAGCAGCTGGGGTGTACTTGGCCCCGGGGAGCTGTTTTTT	CASSWGVLGPGELFF
TRBD1	TRBV6-1	TRBJ2-7	many	TGTGCCAGCAGCCGGGACAGGGCCTACGAGCAGTACTTC	CASSRDRAYEQYF
-	TRBV20-1	TRBJ1-1	few	TGCAGTGCCAAGACGGCGGGGTTGGACGGTGAAGCTTTCTTT	CSAKTAGLDGEAFF
TRBD2	TRBV4-1	TRBJ2-3	few	TGCGCCAGCAGCCCCAACACTGGCGGGGGGGCCGGGACAGATACGCAGTATTTT	CASSPNTGGGAGTDTQYF
TRBD1	TRBV5-1	TRBJ2-4	-	TGCGCCAGCAGCCCGGGGACAGGGGGAGCCAAAAACATTCAGTACTTC	CASSPGTGGAKNIQYF
TRBD2	TRBV29-1	TRBJ2-5	-	TGCAGCGTTTTGGGGGGGGGCCAAGAGACCCAGTACTTC	CSVLGGGQETQYF
TRBD2	TRBV15	TRBJ2-3	-	TGTGCCACCAGCCGAGGACTAGCGGGAGGCCCAGATACGCAGTATTTT	CATSRGLAGGPDTQYF
-	TRBV5-1	TRBJ2-1	many	TGCGCCAGCAGCCTCGAACCACGACGAGACAATGAGCAGTTCTTC	CASSLEPRRDNEQFF
TRBD1	TRBV20-1	TRBJ1-2	few	TGCAGTGCTAGTAGGCCCCACGACAGGGGGTTTAACTATGGCTACACCTTC	CSASRPHDRGFNYGYTF
-	TRBV20-1	TRBJ1-2	-	TGCAGTGCTAGACCTGAGACAGGAAAGCTTTATGGCTACACCTTC	CSARPETGKLYGYTF
TRBD2	TRBV6-1	TRBJ2-1	-	TGTGCCAGCAGGTCCGGACTAGCGGGAGTAGGGGAGCAGTTCTTC	CASRSGLAGVGEQFF
-	TRBV9	TRBJ1-1	-	TGTGCCAGCAGCGTAGGATGGCAGGGTGGTACTGAAGCTTTCTTT	CASSVGWQGGTEAFF
-	TRBV6-1	TRBJ1-2	-	TGTGCCAGCAGACGGGACGGTGGAGGTGGCTACACCTTC	CASRRDGGGGYTF
TRBD1	TRBV5-1	TRBJ1-1	-	TGCGCCAGCAGCTTGGAATCAGAGGGGGCCACTGAAGCTTTCTTT	CASSLESEGATEAFF
TRBD2	TRBV20-1	TRBJ2-3	few	TGCAGTGTCCGGCGGGGGGATGGTACAGATACGCAGTATTTT	CSVRRGDGTDTQYF